This T cell receptor beta chain was documented in a study of blood T cell repertoires in COVID-19. Study overall: Acute-phase and convalescent COVID-19 samples originated in the United States, Italy and Spain. In each case, the material was cDNA or gDNA derived from T cells, B-cell-depleted T cells, or PBMCs.

This clone occurred once. The CDR3 length is 15 residues. Germline CDR1 reads SGHNT; CDR2 reads YYREEE (reference sequence). The V end lost 3 bases, the J end lost 0 bases, and 12 bases lay between the germline ends. Source study methods: By means of reference gene primer amplification, nucleated cell counts were estimated. Clones were read by immunoSEQ multiplex PCR, and TCRdb kept only the in-frame ones, dropping some. That table furnishes V, J and clone size, whereas the DNA furnished D and trimming. The sample includes 350,000 to 450,000 clones, about 90% seen only once; the top ten take 0.95% to 1.5%.

The chain is built from TRBV5-4 and TRBJ1-1; the D gene is possibly TRBD1 (6 bases). This sequence was found in a man aged 35 to 55 with acute or convalescent COVID-19. Sequenced: peripheral blood. For the CDR3, the DNA is TGTGCCAGCAGCTCCGGGGGGGCAATGAACACTGAAGCTTTCTTT. It encodes CASSSGGAMNTEAFF.